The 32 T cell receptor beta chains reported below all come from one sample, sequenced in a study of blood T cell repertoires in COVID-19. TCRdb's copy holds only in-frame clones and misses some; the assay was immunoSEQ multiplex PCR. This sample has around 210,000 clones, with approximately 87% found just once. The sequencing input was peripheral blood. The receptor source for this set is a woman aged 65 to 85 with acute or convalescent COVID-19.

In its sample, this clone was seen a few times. The CDR3 nucleotides read TGTGCCAGCAGTTCGGGGGGGACTGAAGCTTTCTTT. It codes for CASSSGGTEAFF. This chain connects TRBV27 to TRBJ1-1, with D maybe TRBD1 (5 bases). V was trimmed by 4 bases and J by 5 bases, leaving 8 bases between them. The CDR3 totals 12 residues. CDR1 is MNHEY and CDR2 is SMNVEV in the germline V gene (reference sequence).

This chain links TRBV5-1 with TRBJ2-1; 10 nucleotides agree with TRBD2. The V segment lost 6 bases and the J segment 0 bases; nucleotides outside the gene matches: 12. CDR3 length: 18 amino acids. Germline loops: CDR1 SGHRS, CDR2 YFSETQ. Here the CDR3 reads CASNGGSGGTLSYNEQFF. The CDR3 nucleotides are TGCGCCAGCAATGGTGGTAGCGGGGGGACTCTCTCCTACAATGAGCAGTTCTTC.

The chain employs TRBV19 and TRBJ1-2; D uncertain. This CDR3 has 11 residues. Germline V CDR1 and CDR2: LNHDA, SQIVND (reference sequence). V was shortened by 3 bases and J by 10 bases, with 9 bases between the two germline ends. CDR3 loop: CASSMEGDYTF. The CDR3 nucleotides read TGTGCCAGTAGTATGGAGGGAGACTACACCTTC. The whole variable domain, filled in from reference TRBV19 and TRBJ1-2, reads DGGITQSPKYLFRKEGQNVTLSCEQNLNHDAMYWYRQDPGQGLRLIYYSQIVNDFQKGDIAEGYSVSREKKESFPLTVTSAQKNPTAFYLCASSMEGDYTFGSGTRLTVV.

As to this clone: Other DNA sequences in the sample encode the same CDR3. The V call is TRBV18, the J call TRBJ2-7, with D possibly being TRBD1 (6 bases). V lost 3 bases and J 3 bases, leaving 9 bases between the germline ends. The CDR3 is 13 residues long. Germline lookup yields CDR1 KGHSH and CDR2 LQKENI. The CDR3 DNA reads TGTGCCAGCTCACCGGGGGCTAACTACGAGCAGTACTTC. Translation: CASSPGANYEQYF.

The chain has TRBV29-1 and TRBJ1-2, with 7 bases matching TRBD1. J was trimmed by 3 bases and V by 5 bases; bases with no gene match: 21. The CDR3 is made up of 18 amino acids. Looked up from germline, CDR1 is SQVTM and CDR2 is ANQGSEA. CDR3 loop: CSVPDGNYIEGADYGYTF. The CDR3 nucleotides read TGCAGCGTTCCAGATGGGAACTACATAGAGGGGGCTGACTATGGCTACACCTTC.

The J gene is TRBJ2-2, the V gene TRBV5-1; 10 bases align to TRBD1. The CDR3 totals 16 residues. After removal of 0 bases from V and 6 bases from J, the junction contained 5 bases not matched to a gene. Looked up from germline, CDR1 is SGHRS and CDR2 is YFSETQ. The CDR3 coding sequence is TGCGCCAGCAGCTTGGACGGGACAGGGGTCGCCGGGGAGCTGTTTTTT. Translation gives CASSLDGTGVAGELFF.

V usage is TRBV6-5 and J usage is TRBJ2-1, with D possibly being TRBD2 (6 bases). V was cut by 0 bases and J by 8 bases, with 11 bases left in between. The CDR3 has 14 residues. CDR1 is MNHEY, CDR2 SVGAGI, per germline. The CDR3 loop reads CASSYSRGVYEQFF. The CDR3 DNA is TGTGCCAGCAGTTACTCGCGGGGAGTTTATGAGCAGTTCTTC.

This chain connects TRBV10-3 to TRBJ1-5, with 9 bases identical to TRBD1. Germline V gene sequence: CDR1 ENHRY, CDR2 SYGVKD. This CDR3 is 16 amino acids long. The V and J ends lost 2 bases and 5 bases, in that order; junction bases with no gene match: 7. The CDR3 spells CAISEGGQGDYQPQHF. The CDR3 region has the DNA TGTGCCATCAGTGAGGGGGGACAGGGAGACTATCAGCCCCAGCATTTT.

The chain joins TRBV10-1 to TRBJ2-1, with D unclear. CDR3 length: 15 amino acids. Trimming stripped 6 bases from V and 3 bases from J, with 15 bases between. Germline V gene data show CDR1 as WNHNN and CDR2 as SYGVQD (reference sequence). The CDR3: CASSYDARSYNEQFF. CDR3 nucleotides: TGCGCCAGCAGCTATGACGCTCGGAGCTACAATGAGCAGTTCTTC.

The CDR3 is CASSQFPGLAGNTGELFF. CDR3 coding DNA: TGTGCCAGCAGCCAATTTCCGGGACTAGCGGGCAACACCGGGGAGCTGTTTTTT. The chain links TRBV3-1 (or the pseudogene TRBV3-2) to TRBJ2-2, with 12 bases matching TRBD2. The V segment lost 2 bases and the J segment 2 bases; nucleotides outside the gene matches: 6. Germline V gives CDR1 LGHDT, CDR2 YNNKEL (reference sequence). The CDR3 is made up of 18 amino acids.

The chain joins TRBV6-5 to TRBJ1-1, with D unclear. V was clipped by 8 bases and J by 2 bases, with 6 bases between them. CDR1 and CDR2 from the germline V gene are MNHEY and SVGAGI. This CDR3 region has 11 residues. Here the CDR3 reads CASRSNTEAFF. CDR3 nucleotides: TGTGCCAGCCGGAGTAACACTGAAGCTTTCTTT.

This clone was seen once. In DNA, the CDR3 is TGTGCCATCAGTGAGACTGGCGGACTGAGCTACAATGAGCAGTTCTTC. Its protein product is CAISETGGLSYNEQFF. The V call is TRBV10-3, the J call TRBJ2-1; tentatively, D is TRBD2 (5 bases). Germline CDR1 ENHRY, CDR2 SYGVKD. Trimming left V 2 bases short and J 3 bases short, with 14 bases between. There are 16 residues in the CDR3.

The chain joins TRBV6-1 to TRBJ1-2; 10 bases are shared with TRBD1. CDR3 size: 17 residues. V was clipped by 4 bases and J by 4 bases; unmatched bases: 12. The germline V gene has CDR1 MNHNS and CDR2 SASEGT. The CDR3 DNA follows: TGTGCCAGCAGTGGGCCTTCCCGGGGACAGGGGACCTATGGCTACACCTTC. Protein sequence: CASSGPSRGQGTYGYTF.

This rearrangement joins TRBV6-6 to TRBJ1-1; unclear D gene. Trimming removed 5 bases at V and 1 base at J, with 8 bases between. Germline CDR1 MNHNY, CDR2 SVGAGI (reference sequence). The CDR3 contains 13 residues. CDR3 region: CASSPPRNTEAFF. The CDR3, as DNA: TGTGCCAGCAGTCCCCCTCGGAACACTGAAGCTTTCTTT.

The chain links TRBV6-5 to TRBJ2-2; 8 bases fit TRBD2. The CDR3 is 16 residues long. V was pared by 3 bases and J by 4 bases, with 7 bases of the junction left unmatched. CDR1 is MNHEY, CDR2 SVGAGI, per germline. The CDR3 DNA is TGTGCCAGCAGTTATAAGGCGGGGGGCATCACCGGGGAGCTGTTTTTT. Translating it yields CASSYKAGGITGELFF.

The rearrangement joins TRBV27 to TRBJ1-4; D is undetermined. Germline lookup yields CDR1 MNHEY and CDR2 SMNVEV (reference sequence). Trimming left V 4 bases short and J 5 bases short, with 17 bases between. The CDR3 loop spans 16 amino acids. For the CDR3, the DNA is TGTGCCAGCAGTTCCTGGGCCGCATCGGGGAATGAAAAACTGTTTTTT. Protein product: CASSSWAASGNEKLFF. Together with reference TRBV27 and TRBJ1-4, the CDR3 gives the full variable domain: EAQVTQNPRYLITVTGKKLTVTCSQNMNHEYMSWYRQDPGLGLRQIYYSMNVEVTDKGDVPEGYKVSRKEKRNFPLILESPSPNQTSLYFCASSSWAASGNEKLFFGSGTQLSVL.

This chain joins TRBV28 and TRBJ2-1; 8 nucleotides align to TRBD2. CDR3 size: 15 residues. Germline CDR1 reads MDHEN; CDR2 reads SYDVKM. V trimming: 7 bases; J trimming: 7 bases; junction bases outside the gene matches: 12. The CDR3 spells CASNPGGGAGNEQFF. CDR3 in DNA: TGTGCCAGCAACCCCGGGGGGGGCGCTGGGAATGAGCAGTTCTTC.

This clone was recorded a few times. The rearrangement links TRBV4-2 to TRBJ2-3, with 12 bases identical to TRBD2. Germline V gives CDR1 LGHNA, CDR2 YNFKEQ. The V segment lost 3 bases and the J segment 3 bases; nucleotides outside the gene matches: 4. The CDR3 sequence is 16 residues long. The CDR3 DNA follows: TGTGCCAGCAGCCATTTGACTAGCGGGAGTACAGATACGCAGTATTTT. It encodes CASSHLTSGSTDTQYF.

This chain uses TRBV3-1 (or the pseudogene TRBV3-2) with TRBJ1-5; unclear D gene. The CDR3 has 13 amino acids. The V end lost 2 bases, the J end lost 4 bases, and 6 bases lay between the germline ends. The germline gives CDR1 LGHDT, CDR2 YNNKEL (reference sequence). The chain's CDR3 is CASSQTENQPQHF. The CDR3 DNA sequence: TGTGCCAGCAGCCAAACTGAGAATCAGCCCCAGCATTTT.

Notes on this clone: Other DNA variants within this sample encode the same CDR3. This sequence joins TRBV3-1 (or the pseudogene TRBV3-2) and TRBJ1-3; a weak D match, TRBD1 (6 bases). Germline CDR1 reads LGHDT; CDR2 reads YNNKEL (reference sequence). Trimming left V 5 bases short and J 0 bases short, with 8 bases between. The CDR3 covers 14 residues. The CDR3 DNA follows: TGTGCCAGCAGCTTACAGGGCTCTGGAAACACCATATATTTT. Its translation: CASSLQGSGNTIYF.

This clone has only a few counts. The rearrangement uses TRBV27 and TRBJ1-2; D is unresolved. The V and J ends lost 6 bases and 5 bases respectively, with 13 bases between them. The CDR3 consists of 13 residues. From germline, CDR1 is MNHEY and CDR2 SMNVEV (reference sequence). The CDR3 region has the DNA TGTGCCAGCAGCCCACGTGAGGGATATGGCTACACCTTC. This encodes CASSPREGYGYTF.

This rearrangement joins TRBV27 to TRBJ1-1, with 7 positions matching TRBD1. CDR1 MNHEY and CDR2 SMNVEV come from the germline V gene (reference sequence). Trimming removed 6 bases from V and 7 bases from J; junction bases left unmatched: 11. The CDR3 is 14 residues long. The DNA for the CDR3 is TGTGCCAGCAGCCGGGTCGGGACAGATAATGAAGCTTTCTTT. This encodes CASSRVGTDNEAFF.

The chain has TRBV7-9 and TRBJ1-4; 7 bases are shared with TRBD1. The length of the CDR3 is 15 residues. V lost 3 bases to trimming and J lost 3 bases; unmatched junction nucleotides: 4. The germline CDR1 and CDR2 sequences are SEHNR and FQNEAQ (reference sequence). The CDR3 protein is CASSFSTGPNEKLFF. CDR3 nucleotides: TGTGCCAGCAGCTTTTCGACAGGGCCTAATGAAAAACTGTTTTTT.

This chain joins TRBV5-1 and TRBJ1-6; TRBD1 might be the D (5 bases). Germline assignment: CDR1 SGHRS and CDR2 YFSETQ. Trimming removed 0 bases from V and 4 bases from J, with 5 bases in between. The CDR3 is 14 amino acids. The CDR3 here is CASSLGQYNSPLHF. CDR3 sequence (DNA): TGCGCCAGCAGCTTGGGACAGTATAATTCACCCCTCCACTTT.

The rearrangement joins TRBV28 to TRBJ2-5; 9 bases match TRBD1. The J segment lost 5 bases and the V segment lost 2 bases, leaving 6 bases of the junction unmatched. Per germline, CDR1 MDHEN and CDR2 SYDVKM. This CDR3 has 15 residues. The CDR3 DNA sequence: TGTGCCAGCAGTTTAAATACAGGGGGCGAGGAGACCCAGTACTTC. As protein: CASSLNTGGEETQYF.

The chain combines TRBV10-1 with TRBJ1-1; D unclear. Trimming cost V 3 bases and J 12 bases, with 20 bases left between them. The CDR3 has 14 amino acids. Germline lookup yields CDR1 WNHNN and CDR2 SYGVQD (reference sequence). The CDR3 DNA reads TGCGCCAGCAGTGAAGTTCCGGGTAGTGAGGAGACTTTCTTT. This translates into CASSEVPGSEETFF.

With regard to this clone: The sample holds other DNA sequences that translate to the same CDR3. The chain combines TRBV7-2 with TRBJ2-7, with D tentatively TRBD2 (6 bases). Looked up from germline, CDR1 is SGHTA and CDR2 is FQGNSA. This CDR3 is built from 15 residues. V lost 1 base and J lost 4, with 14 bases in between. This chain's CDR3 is CASSLVSGEGYEQYF. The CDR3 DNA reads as TGTGCCAGCAGCTTAGTCTCGGGAGAGGGGTACGAGCAGTACTTC.

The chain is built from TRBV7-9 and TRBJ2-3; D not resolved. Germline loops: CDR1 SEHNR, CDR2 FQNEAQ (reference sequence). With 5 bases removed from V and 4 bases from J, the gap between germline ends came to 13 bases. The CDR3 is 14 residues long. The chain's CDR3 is CASSLGRFADTQYF. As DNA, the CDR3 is TGTGCCAGCAGCCTGGGCAGGTTTGCAGATACGCAGTATTTT. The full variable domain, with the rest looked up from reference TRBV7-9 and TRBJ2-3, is DTGVSQNPRHKITKRGQNVTFRCDPISEHNRLYWYRQTLGQGPEFLTYFQNEAQLEKSRLLSDRFSAERPKGSFSTLEIQRTEQGDSAMYLCASSLGRFADTQYFGPGTRLTVL.

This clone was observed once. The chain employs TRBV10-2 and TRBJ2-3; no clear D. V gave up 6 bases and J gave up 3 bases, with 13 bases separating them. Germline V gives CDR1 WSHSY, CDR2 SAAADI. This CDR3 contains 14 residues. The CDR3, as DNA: TGCGCCAGCAGCGAGGTCCCCGGGACAGATACGCAGTATTTT. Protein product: CASSEVPGTDTQYF.

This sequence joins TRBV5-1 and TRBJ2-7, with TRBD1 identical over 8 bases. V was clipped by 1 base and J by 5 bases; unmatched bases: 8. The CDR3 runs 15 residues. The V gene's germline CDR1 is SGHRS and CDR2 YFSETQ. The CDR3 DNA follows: TGCGCCAGCAGCTTGTTTGCGGACAGGGCCAACGAGCAGTACTTC. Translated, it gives CASSLFADRANEQYF.

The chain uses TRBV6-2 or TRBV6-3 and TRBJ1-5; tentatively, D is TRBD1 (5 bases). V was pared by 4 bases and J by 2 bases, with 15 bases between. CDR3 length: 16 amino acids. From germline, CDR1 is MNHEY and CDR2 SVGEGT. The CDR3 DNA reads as TGTGCCAGCAGTTCTCCAGCCAGGGCTGGCAATCAGCCCCAGCATTTT. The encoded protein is CASSSPARAGNQPQHF.

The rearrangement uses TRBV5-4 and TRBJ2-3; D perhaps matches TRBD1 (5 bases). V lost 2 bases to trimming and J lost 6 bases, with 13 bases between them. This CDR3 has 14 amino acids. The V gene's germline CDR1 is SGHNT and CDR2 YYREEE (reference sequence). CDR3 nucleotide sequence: TGTGCCAGCAGCTTCTGGGGCAGGTCGGATACGCAGTATTTT. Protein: CASSFWGRSDTQYF.